This T cell receptor beta chain was sequenced in a study of glioma-infiltrating T cells. Overall study results and limits: Above-expected tissue-blood divergence occurred in all gliomas, most in low-grade ones. CDR3 overlap between tissue and blood was very small.

This clonotype has at least ten counts. Its target is unknown. Amplification of TCR alpha and beta CDR3 regions from RNA used iRepertoire nested multiplex PCR. One-step reverse transcription and amplification started from approximately 100-400 ng of tissue mRNA or PBMC total RNA. TCRdb recomputed calls from the multiplex PCR reads with MiXCR, one row per CDR3 protein. Here the sample spans about 3,900 distinct CDR3 sequences, roughly 28% being singletons. V lost 5 bases and J lost 0, with 11 bases in between. Germline CDR1 reads SGHVS; CDR2 reads FQNEAQ. CDR3 length: 15 residues. The receptor was derived from a human donor with low-grade glioma or glioblastoma, undergoing nonglioma brain surgery, or in good health (not recorded which). Sequenced sample: glioma tissue, nonneoplastic brain tissue, or PBMCs (not recorded which). The V and J genes are TRBV7-8 and TRBJ2-1; a weak D match, TRBD2 (6 bases). CDR3 sequence: CASSRSGTSYNEQFF. The CDR3 coding sequence is TGTGCCAGCAGCCGTAGCGGTACCTCCTACAATGAGCAGTTCTTC. The entire variable domain, with the rest obtained from reference TRBV7-8 and TRBJ2-1, is as follows: GAGVSQSPRYKVAKRGQDVALRCDPISGHVSLFWYQQALGQGPEFLTYFQNEAQLDKSGLPSDRFFAERPEGSVSTLKIQRTQQEDSAVYLCASSRSGTSYNEQFFGPGTRLTVL.